Described below is a single TCR beta chain sequence and its context. Its antigen is unknown. These data originate in a study of cytomegalovirus exposure and HLA in healthy donors. Study findings and constraints: Near-uniform donor sequencing depth was presumed by presence/absence analyses.

PCR primers comprised 60 Vbeta and 13 Jbeta primers. TCRdb's copy holds only in-frame clones and misses some; the assay was immunoSEQ multiplex PCR. The data contain about 180,000 clones, approximately 80% of them singletons. Germline V gene lookup returns CDR1 LNHDA and CDR2 SQIVND (reference sequence). The length of the CDR3 is 15 residues. V lost 1 base to trimming and J lost 4 bases; unmatched junction nucleotides: 6. Sample: PBMCs. The V gene is TRBV19, the J gene TRBJ2-5, with 7 bases matching TRBD1. This receptor was taken from a male donor in good health and CMV-seronegative. This CDR3 is CASSIGPGGTETQYF. CDR3 DNA: TGTGCCAGTAGTATAGGCCCAGGGGGAACAGAGACCCAGTACTTC.